This T cell receptor (beta chain) was identified in a study of blood T cell repertoires in COVID-19. Across the study: The analysed material was cDNA or gDNA that came from T cells, B-cell-depleted T cells, or PBMCs.

This CDR3 has 14 residues. Germline CDR1 reads SQVTM; CDR2 reads ANQGSEA. J lost 3 bases, V lost 5 bases, and 9 bases had no gene match. Libraries were prepared by immunoSEQ multiplex PCR; TCRdb keeps only in-frame clonotypes and omits some of them. The sample lists about 87,000 clones, over 75% occurring once. In this sample, this clone turned up a few times. Sequencing was carried out using peripheral blood. V gene TRBV29-1 combines with J gene TRBJ1-2; TRBD1 aligns across 7 bases. The clonotype comes from a woman in her seventies with acute or convalescent COVID-19. The CDR3 coding sequence is TGCAGCGTTTCATCTTACAGGGGCGACTATGGCTACACCTTC. This encodes CSVSSYRGDYGYTF.